This T cell receptor (beta chain) was recovered during a study of blood T cells in healthy people across ages. Study-level findings and limits: Per-million-T-cell TCR beta diversity fell roughly linearly with age. Nothing was known about donor CMV status, and this possibly confounded expanded clonotype changes.

The CDR3 extends over 13 amino acids. From germline, CDR1 is SEHNR and CDR2 FQNEAQ (reference sequence). The V end was cut by 7 bases, the J end by 5 bases, with 14 bases between. Donors each provided roughly 10 milliliters of peripheral blood. A note on this clonotype: Antigen: not known.

Next came a second PCR, run for about 6 to 12 cycles, which used a sample-barcoded 5' primer along with a J-beta primer mix. The yield of each sample was at least 2.5 million CDR3-containing paired-end reads. Using its own MiXCR run on the 5' RACE reads, TCRdb lists one record per CDR3 protein. The sample holds hundreds of thousands of distinct CDR3 sequences, about half seen once. This chain joins TRBV7-9 and TRBJ2-5; perhaps D is TRBD1 or TRBD2 (7 bases each). The receptor was isolated from a woman aged 55-75 years in good health. The sample taken for sequencing was blood. CDR3 residues: CASTPQGGETQYF. The CDR3 nucleotides read TGTGCCAGCACCCCCCAGGGGGGGGAGACCCAGTACTTC.